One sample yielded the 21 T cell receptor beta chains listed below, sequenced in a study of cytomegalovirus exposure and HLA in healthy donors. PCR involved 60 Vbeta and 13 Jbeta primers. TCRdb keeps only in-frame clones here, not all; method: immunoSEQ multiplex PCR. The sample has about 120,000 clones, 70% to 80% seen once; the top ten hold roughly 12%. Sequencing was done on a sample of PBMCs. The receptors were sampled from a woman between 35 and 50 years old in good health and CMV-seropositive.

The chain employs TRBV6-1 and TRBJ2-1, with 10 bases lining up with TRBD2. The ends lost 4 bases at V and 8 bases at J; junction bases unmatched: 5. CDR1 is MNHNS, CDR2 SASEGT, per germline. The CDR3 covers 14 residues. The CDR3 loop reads CASSVSGGWDEQFF. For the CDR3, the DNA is TGTGCCAGCAGTGTTAGCGGGGGGTGGGATGAGCAGTTCTTC.

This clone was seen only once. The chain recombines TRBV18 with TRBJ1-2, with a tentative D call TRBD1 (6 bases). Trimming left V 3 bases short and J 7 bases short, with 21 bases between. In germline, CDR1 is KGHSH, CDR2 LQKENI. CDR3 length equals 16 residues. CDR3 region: CASSPTSNGQFGGYTF. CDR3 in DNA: TGTGCCAGCTCACCTACCTCTAATGGACAGTTCGGTGGCTACACCTTC.

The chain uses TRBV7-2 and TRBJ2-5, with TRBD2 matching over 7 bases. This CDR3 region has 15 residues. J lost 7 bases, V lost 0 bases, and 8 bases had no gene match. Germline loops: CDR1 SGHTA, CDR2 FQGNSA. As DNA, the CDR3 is TGTGCCAGCAGCTTAGCGTGGGGGGGGGAAGGGACCCAGTACTTC. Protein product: CASSLAWGGEGTQYF.

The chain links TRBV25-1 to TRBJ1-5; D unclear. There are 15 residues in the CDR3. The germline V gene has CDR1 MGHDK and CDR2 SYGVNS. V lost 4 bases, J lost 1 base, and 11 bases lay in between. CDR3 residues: CASSAGRASNQPQHF. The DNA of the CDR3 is TGTGCCAGCAGTGCCGGGAGGGCAAGCAATCAGCCCCAGCATTTT.

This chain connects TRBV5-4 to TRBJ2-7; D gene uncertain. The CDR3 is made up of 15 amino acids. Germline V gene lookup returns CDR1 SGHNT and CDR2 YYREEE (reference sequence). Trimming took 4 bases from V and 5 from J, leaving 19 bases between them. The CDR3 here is CASSHAGGFGDEQYF. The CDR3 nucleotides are TGTGCCAGCAGCCATGCCGGCGGTTTCGGAGACGAGCAGTACTTC.

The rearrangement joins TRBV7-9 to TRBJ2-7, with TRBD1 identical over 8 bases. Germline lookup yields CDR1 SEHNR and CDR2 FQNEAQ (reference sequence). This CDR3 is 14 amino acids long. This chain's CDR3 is CASSSAGGRHEQYF. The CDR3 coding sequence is TGTGCAAGCTCGTCGGCAGGGGGCCGTCACGAGCAGTACTTC. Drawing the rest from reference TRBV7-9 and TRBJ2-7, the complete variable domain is DTGVSQNPRHKITKRGQNVTFRCDPISEHNRLYWYRQTLGQGPEFLTYFQNEAQLEKSRLLSDRFSAERPKGSFSTLEIQRTEQGDSAMYLCASSSAGGRHEQYFGPGTRLTVT.

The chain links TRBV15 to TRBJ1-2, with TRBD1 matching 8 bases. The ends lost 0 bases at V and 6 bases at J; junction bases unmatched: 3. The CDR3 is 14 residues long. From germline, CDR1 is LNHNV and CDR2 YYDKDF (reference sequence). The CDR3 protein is CATSRDRTGHGYTF. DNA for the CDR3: TGTGCCACCAGCAGAGATCGGACAGGGCATGGCTACACCTTC.

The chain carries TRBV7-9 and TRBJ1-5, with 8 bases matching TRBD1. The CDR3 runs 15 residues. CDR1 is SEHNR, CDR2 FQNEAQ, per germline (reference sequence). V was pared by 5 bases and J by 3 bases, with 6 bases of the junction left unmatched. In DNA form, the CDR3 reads TGTGCCAGCAGCGGAACAGGGGGGGACAATCAGCCCCAGCATTTT. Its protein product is CASSGTGGDNQPQHF. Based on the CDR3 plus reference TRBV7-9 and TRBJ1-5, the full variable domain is DTGVSQNPRHKITKRGQNVTFRCDPISEHNRLYWYRQTLGQGPEFLTYFQNEAQLEKSRLLSDRFSAERPKGSFSTLEIQRTEQGDSAMYLCASSGTGGDNQPQHFGDGTRLSIL.

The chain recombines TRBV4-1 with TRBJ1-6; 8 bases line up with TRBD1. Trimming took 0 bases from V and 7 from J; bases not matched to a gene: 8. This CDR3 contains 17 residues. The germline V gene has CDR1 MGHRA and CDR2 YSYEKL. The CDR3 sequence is CASSQEGQAPVNSPLHF. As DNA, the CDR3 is TGCGCCAGCAGCCAAGAGGGACAGGCCCCGGTGAATTCACCCCTCCACTTT.

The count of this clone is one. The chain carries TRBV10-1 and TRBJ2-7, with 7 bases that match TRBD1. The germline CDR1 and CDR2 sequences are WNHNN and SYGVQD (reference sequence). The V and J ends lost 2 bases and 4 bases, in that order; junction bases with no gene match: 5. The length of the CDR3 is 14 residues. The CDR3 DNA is TGCGCCAGCAGTGAGAGAGGGGGCAGTTACGAGCAGTACTTC. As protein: CASSERGGSYEQYF.

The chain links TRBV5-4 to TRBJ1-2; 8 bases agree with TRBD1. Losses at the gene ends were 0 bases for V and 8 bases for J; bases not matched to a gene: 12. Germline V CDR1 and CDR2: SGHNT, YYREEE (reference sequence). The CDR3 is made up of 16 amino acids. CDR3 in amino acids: CASSLGWQGAVRGYTF. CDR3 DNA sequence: TGTGCCAGCAGCTTGGGGTGGCAGGGGGCGGTGCGGGGCTACACCTTC.

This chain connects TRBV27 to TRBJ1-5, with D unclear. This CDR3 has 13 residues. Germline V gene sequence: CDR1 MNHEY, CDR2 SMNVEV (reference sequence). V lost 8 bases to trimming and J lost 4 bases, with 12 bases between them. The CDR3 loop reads CASSPTGNQPQHF. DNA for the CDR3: TGTGCCAGCTCACCAACGGGGAATCAGCCCCAGCATTTT.

The CDR3 DNA is TGTGCCAGCAGCTTAAATCCGGATGAAAAACTGTTTTTT. Its protein product is CASSLNPDEKLFF. The chain employs TRBV7-9 and TRBJ1-4, with no clear D. CDR1 is SEHNR, CDR2 FQNEAQ, per germline (reference sequence). Between the trimmed V and J ends, which lost 2 bases and 6 bases, there was a span of 7 bases. The CDR3 is made up of 13 amino acids.

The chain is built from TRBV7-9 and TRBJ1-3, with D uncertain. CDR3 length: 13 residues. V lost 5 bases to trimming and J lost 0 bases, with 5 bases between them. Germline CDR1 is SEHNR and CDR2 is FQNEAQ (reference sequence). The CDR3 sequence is CASSMSSGNTIYF. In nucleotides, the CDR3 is TGTGCCAGCAGCATGAGCTCTGGAAACACCATATATTTT.

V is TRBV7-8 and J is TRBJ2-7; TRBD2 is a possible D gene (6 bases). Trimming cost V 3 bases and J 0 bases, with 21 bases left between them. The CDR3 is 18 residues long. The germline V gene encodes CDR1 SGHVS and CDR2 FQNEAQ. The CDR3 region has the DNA TGTGCCAGCAGCTTTACACTAGCCCTGAGGGGTAGCTCCTACGAGCAGTACTTC. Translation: CASSFTLALRGSSYEQYF.

CDR3 nucleotide sequence: TGTGCCATCAGGGCGACAGGGAACACTGAAGCTTTCTTT. Amino acid sequence: CAIRATGNTEAFF. This rearrangement joins TRBV10-3 to TRBJ1-1, with D perhaps TRBD1 (6 bases). The V gene lost 6 bases and the J gene lost 1 base, with 9 bases spanning the gap. The length of the CDR3 is 13 residues. Germline V gives CDR1 ENHRY, CDR2 SYGVKD.

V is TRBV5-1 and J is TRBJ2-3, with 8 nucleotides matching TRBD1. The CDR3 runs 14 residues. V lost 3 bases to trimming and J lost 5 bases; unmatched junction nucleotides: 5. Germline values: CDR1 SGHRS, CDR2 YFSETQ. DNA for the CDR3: TGCGCCAGCAGCTCCGGGACAGGAATAGATACGCAGTATTTT. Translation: CASSSGTGIDTQYF.

CDR3 sequence reads: CASSLPDRGEQYF. CDR3 in DNA: TGCGCCAGCAGCTTGCCGGACAGGGGAGAGCAGTACTTC. The chain recombines TRBV5-1 with TRBJ2-7; TRBD1 matches at 9 bases. V dropped 1 base and J dropped 7; count of bases not matched to a gene: 3. The CDR3 sequence is 13 residues long. Germline CDR1 SGHRS, CDR2 YFSETQ.

This CDR3 reads CASSYVAGNQPQHF. For the CDR3, the DNA is TGTGCCAGCAGTTACGTGGCAGGCAATCAGCCCCAGCATTTT. The rearrangement uses TRBV6-6 and TRBJ1-5; D gene uncertain. The CDR3 covers 14 residues. Germline V gives CDR1 MNHNY, CDR2 SVGAGI (reference sequence). The V end lost 2 bases, the J end lost 2 bases, and 7 bases lay between the germline ends.

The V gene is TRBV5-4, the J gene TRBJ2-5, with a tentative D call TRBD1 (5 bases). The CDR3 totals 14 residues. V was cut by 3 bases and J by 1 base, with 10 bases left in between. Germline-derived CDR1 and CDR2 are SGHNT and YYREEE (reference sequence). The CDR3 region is CASSSWGSQETQYF. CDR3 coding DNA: TGTGCCAGCAGCTCCTGGGGCAGCCAAGAGACCCAGTACTTC.

CDR3 bases: TGTGCCAGCAGTTATTGGGGGGGAACGCTGAACACTGAAGCTTTCTTT. Residues: CASSYWGGTLNTEAFF. The chain couples TRBV6-6 to TRBJ1-1, with D maybe TRBD1 (5 bases). Germline assignment: CDR1 MNHNY and CDR2 SVGAGI (reference sequence). With 3 bases removed from V and 0 bases from J, the gap between germline ends came to 14 bases. The CDR3 length is 16 residues.